The clone carrying this TCR beta chain was seen many times. What it binds is not known. The data derive from a study of neurological immune-mediated disorders. Regarding the study as a whole: Phylogenetically, 18 of 34 multiple sclerosis patients' repertoires fell into one related-CDR3 cluster, a possible signature.

TCRdb re-called the 5' RACE reads with MiXCR, one entry per CDR3 protein. The table includes around 44,000 distinct CDR3 sequences, about 2.3% detected once. V lost 1 base to trimming and J lost 6 bases, with 9 bases between them. CDR1 is DFQATT, CDR2 SNEGSKA, per germline (reference sequence). The length of the CDR3 is 13 residues. The origin of this receptor is a man aged 25-45 years with multiple sclerosis. The genes are TRBV20-1 and TRBJ2-2; D is unclear. Material for sequencing was PBMCs. This CDR3 is CSARGLASGELFF. The CDR3 DNA follows: TGCAGTGCTAGAGGGTTAGCCTCCGGGGAGCTGTTTTTT.